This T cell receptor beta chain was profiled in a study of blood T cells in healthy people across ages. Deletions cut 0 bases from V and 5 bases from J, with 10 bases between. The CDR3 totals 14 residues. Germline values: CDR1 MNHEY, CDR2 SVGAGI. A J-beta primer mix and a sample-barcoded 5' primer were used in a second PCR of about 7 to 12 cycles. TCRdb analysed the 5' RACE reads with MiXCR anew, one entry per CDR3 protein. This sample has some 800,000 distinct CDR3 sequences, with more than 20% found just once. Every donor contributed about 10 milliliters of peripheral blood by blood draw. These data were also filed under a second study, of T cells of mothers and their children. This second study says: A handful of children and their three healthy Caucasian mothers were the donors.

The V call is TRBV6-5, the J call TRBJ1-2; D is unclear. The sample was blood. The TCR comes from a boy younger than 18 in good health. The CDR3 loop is CASSYSTWGYGYTF. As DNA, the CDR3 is TGTGCCAGCAGTTACTCGACTTGGGGATATGGCTACACCTTC.